Listed below are T cell receptor beta chains from one sample, sequenced in a study of CD8 T cells in Susac syndrome. TCRdb re-derived calls from the immunoSEQ multiplex PCR reads in MiXCR, one entry per CDR3 protein. The sample records about 73,000 distinct CDR3 sequences, less than 95% being singletons. The sequencing input was CD8+ T cells from PBMCs. These receptors were taken from a human donor with multiple sclerosis. The CDR3 runs from the conserved cysteine through the conserved F or W. D genes are given only for firm matches. Expanded clones get a size class; other rows say once, few or many, or leave the size out.

TGTGCCAGCAGCGCGACTGAGAGGCAGTACTTC | CASSATERQYF | once | - | TRBJ2-7 | TRBV7-9
TGTGCCAGTACTTCACAGGGGCCGACTGAGACTGAAGCTTTCTTT | CASTSQGPTETEAFF | - | TRBD1 | TRBJ1-1 | TRBV5-4
TGCGCCAGCAGCTTTGGGGGGGCGCTACTGAACGAGCAGTACTTC | CASSFGGALLNEQYF | - | - | TRBJ2-7 | TRBV5-1
TGTGCCAGCAGTTTAGCGCAAACGGTCTACGAGCAGTACTTC | CASSLAQTVYEQYF | - | - | TRBJ2-7 | TRBV12-3/TRBV12-4
TGTGCCAGCAGTCCGGGGACAGCTGGTAGTAATAACTATGGCTACACCTTC | CASSPGTAGSNNYGYTF | - | TRBD1 | TRBJ1-2 | TRBV27
TGTGCCAGCAGCTTCCTCGGTAGCGGGGATGTCAATGAGCAGTTCTTC | CASSFLGSGDVNEQFF | - | TRBD2 | TRBJ2-1 | TRBV5-4
TGTGCCAGTAGTGTGGCCGGGGGAGATACAGATACGCAGTATTTT | CASSVAGGDTDTQYF | - | - | TRBJ2-3 | TRBV19
TGTGCCAGCAGCTTATACTCTGGGGGCGAGAACACTGAAGCTTTCTTT | CASSLYSGGENTEAFF | - | - | TRBJ1-1 | TRBV7-8
TGTGCCAGCTCACCCATCCCCTATGGGACTAGCGGTAATGAGCAGTTCTTC | CASSPIPYGTSGNEQFF | - | TRBD2 | TRBJ2-1 | TRBV18
TGTGCCAGCAGTTCTCGGACAGAGCGGGAGACCCAGTACTTC | CASSSRTERETQYF | - | - | TRBJ2-5 | TRBV28
TGTGCCAGCAGCCCTTCCAGACAGGTACACAATGAGCAGTTCTTC | CASSPSRQVHNEQFF | - | - | TRBJ2-1 | TRBV9
TGTGCCACCAGCGAGACTAGCGGGAGCACAGATACGCAGTATTTT | CATSETSGSTDTQYF | - | TRBD2 | TRBJ2-3 | TRBV15
TGTGCCAGCAGCGTAGGACAGGGGAGAAACAATGAGCAGTTCTTC | CASSVGQGRNNEQFF | - | TRBD1 | TRBJ2-1 | TRBV9
TGCGCCAGCAGCTTTACGGGGCCGAACCACAAAGCATTTAATGGCTACACCTTC | CASSFTGPNHKAFNGYTF | - | - | TRBJ1-2 | TRBV5-1
TGTGCCAGCAGCCTGGACAGGGTACTCAATGAGCAGTTCTTC | CASSLDRVLNEQFF | - | TRBD1 | TRBJ2-1 | TRBV14
TGCGCCAGCAGCTTGGAGGAATCGGAAAAACTGTTTTTT | CASSLEESEKLFF | - | - | TRBJ1-4 | TRBV5-1
TGTGCCAGCAGCCAAGGGCGGGGGGGCCTGTACACCGGGGAGCTGTTTTTT | CASSQGRGGLYTGELFF | - | TRBD2 | TRBJ2-2 | TRBV4-2
TGTGCCAGCAGCTTCGGACAGTACGAGCAGTACTTC | CASSFGQYEQYF | once | - | TRBJ2-7 | TRBV5-4
TGTGCCAGCAGCCCACAGGGTCGAGGTGAAGCTTTCTTT | CASSPQGRGEAFF | - | - | TRBJ1-1 | TRBV5-6
TGCAGCGTAACGACAGGGGAAGGCTACGAGCAGTACTTC | CSVTTGEGYEQYF | few | TRBD1 | TRBJ2-7 | TRBV29-1
TGTGCCAGCAGCTTCCACTTGAATGAGCAGTTCTTC | CASSFHLNEQFF | once | - | TRBJ2-1 | TRBV7-9
TGTGCCAGCAGCTCCCCAGCGGGAGATCAAGAGACCCAGTACTTC | CASSSPAGDQETQYF | - | TRBD2 | TRBJ2-5 | TRBV7-9
TGCAGTGCTAGAGATCTGAACAGCTCCTACGAGCAGTACTTC | CSARDLNSSYEQYF | - | - | TRBJ2-7 | TRBV20-1
TGTGCCAGCAGCCCTACGGTATTCGAAGAGAGGGGGGAAAAACTGTTTTTT | CASSPTVFEERGEKLFF | - | - | TRBJ1-4 | TRBV27
TGCAGCGTTGTCGGCAGGTCTGGCGAGCAGTACTTC | CSVVGRSGEQYF | few | - | TRBJ2-7 | TRBV29-1
TGTGCCAGCAGCTTAGGGCAGGGGCTCTATGGCTACACCTTC | CASSLGQGLYGYTF | - | - | TRBJ1-2 | TRBV13
TGTGCCAGCAGTACCAAACCAGGGATCCTCTACTATGGCTACACCTTC | CASSTKPGILYYGYTF | - | - | TRBJ1-2 | TRBV27
TGTGCCAGTAGTATCTTCGGGAACACTGAAGCTTTCTTT | CASSIFGNTEAFF | - | - | TRBJ1-1 | TRBV19
TGTGCCAGCAGCTTTAACCAAGAGACCCAGTACTTC | CASSFNQETQYF | - | - | TRBJ2-5 | TRBV11-2
TGTGCCAGCAGCTCGAGCCCGGTAGCGACCGACGAGCAGTACTTC | CASSSSPVATDEQYF | - | - | TRBJ2-7 | TRBV9
TGCAGCGTCCATGCGGCCGAATCCTACGAGCAGTACTTC | CSVHAAESYEQYF | - | - | TRBJ2-7 | TRBV29-1
TGCAGCGTTGTCCCTAGCGGGCTTAACTCCTACGAGCAGTACTTC | CSVVPSGLNSYEQYF | - | TRBD2 | TRBJ2-7 | TRBV29-1
TGTGCCAGCAGTTACTCCTCAGCAGGGTTCGAGCAGTACTTC | CASSYSSAGFEQYF | - | - | TRBJ2-7 | TRBV6-5
TGTGCCAGCAGTGAAGACAGGGCGAACACCGGGGAGCTGTTTTTT | CASSEDRANTGELFF | once | TRBD1 | TRBJ2-2 | TRBV25-1
TGTGCCAGCAGTTTTTCCCCCACCGGGGAGCTGTTTTTT | CASSFSPTGELFF | - | - | TRBJ2-2 | TRBV27
TGTGCCAGCAGTTACGGCACGACGGATGAGCAGTTCTTC | CASSYGTTDEQFF | - | - | TRBJ2-1 | TRBV6-5
TGTGCCAGCAGCAGGGACAGGGGTCTTCAAGAGACCCAGTACTTC | CASSRDRGLQETQYF | - | TRBD1 | TRBJ2-5 | TRBV27
TGTGCCTGGAGCCCCTCCGACAGCTTTAATGAAAAACTGTTTTTT | CAWSPSDSFNEKLFF | - | - | TRBJ1-4 | TRBV30
TGCAGCTCACTGGGAGGCACCGGGGAGCTGTTTTTT | CSSLGGTGELFF | - | - | TRBJ2-2 | TRBV29-1
TGTGCCAGTACCCGGAGACGTTACACTGAAGCTTTCTTT | CASTRRRYTEAFF | - | - | TRBJ1-1 | TRBV19
TGTGCCAGCACCCGGACCTACTTT | CASTRTYF | - | - | TRBJ1-1 | TRBV2
TGTGCCAGCAGTTACTCGAGCACACCAAACCCCGACCAAGCTTTCTTT | CASSYSSTPNPDQAFF | once | - | TRBJ1-1 | TRBV6-2/TRBV6-3
TGTGCCAGCAGCTCACTAATCCCGGCAGGGGGGGTGTACAATGAGCAGTTCTTC | CASSSLIPAGGVYNEQFF | - | - | TRBJ2-1 | TRBV7-3
TGTGCCAGCAGTCTAGGGGGGGCCGAGTATCAGCCCCAGCATTTT | CASSLGGAEYQPQHF | once | - | TRBJ1-5 | TRBV7-2
TGTGCCAGCATCAAGACCGGGACTGGAAGGGACGAGCAGTACTTC | CASIKTGTGRDEQYF | once | - | TRBJ2-7 | TRBV7-8